The clone carrying this T cell receptor beta chain has a handful of counts. Its antigen is as yet unknown. Germline V gives CDR1 GTSNPN, CDR2 SVGIG (reference sequence). V gave up 3 bases and J gave up 0 bases; unmatched junction bases: 4. This CDR3 is 15 amino acids long. Each PCR contained spiked synthetic TR CDR3 controls spanning every V-J pairing. Some clones are missing from TCRdb's copy, which holds only in-frame ones; the method was immunoSEQ multiplex PCR. The sample holds 25,000 to 35,000 clones, just under 90% seen once. This sample is drawn from a study of multiple sclerosis patients with progressive multifocal leukoencephalopathy. Time point defined: about six months of natalizumab therapy. The study's findings and limits: Before and during natalizumab, the clones expanded at PML already existed.

The material was PBMCs, obtained from a patient treated with natalizumab. The rearrangement links TRBV30 to TRBJ2-3, with 9 bases lining up with TRBD2. This sequence originates from a human donor with multiple sclerosis. The CDR3 DNA follows: TGTGCCTGGAGCGGACTAGCGCCTAGCACAGATACGCAGTATTTT. It is translated as CAWSGLAPSTDTQYF.